A single sample gave rise to the 10 T cell receptor beta chains below, sequenced in a study of molecular identifiers for immune sequencing clone quantification. A single record per CDR3 protein comes from TCRdb applying MiXCR to the PCR reads. This table has about 320,000 distinct CDR3 sequences, about 20% appearing once. Source material: naive CD8+ T cells from blood, with Jurkat cell RNA spiked in. Described subset: FACS-sorted CD8+CD4-CCR7+CD45RA+ naive T cells. The receptor source for this set is a human donor in good health. Some libraries in this study had Jurkat cell RNA spiked in.

This clonotype occurred many times. The gene calls are TRBV20-1 and TRBJ1-5, with TRBD1 identical over 7 bases. The CDR3 covers 17 residues. Trimming cost V 0 bases and J 4 bases; bases outside gene matches: 12. The V gene's germline CDR1 is DFQATT and CDR2 SNEGSKA (reference sequence). In DNA form, the CDR3 reads TGCAGTGCTAGAGAACAGGGGAATTGGGACGTAAATCAGCCCCAGCATTTT. Its translation is CSAREQGNWDVNQPQHF.

This clonotype was picked up a small number of times. The chain carries TRBV11-2 and TRBJ2-1, with 7 bases that match TRBD2. Germline V lookup: CDR1 SGHAT, CDR2 FQNNGV. The V and J ends lost 2 bases and 0 bases, in that order; junction bases with no gene match: 10. This CDR3 region has 18 residues. The CDR3 nucleotides read TGTGCCAGCAGCTTACACTCAGCGGGGTACAGCTCCTACAATGAGCAGTTCTTC. This encodes CASSLHSAGYSSYNEQFF.

The V call is TRBV4-1, the J call TRBJ1-2; no definite D call. The V end was cut by 0 bases, the J end by 2 bases, with 10 bases between. CDR3 length equals 15 residues. Germline V gene data show CDR1 as MGHRA and CDR2 as YSYEKL. CDR3 in amino acids: CASSQEDKINYGYTF. In DNA, the CDR3 is TGCGCCAGCAGCCAAGAAGACAAAATAAACTATGGCTACACCTTC.

This clonotype came up once. A read error may be the cause here, since a much bigger clone is one base away. The V and J genes are TRBV20-1 and TRBJ2-3; D remains ambiguous. CDR3 length: 12 amino acids. V dropped 5 bases and J dropped 4 bases, with 10 bases sitting between them. Germline values: CDR1 DFQATT, CDR2 SNEGSKA (reference sequence). CDR3: CSAAPIADTQYF. CDR3 sequence (DNA): TGCAGTGCTGCTCCTATAGCAGATACGCAGTATTTT.

This clonotype was found many times. This chain connects TRBV20-1 to TRBJ2-4; D remains unclear. Looked up from germline, CDR1 is DFQATT and CDR2 is SNEGSKA (reference sequence). V was clipped by 2 bases and J by 0 bases, with 14 bases between them. The length of the CDR3 is 16 residues. CDR3 residues: CSARSLADLAKNIQYF. CDR3 DNA sequence: TGCAGTGCTAGATCTTTGGCAGATCTAGCCAAAAACATTCAGTACTTC.

J is TRBJ2-3 and V is TRBV11-2, with 10 bases matching TRBD2. CDR3 length: 16 residues. The germline V gene has CDR1 SGHAT and CDR2 FQNNGV. The J segment lost 1 base and the V segment lost 3 bases, leaving 4 bases of the junction unmatched. The CDR3 reads CASSFATSGGTDTQYF. CDR3 DNA sequence: TGTGCCAGCAGCTTCGCCACTAGCGGGGGCACAGATACGCAGTATTTT.

The genes are TRBV7-9 and TRBJ2-2; D may be TRBD1 (5 bases). The CDR3 covers 17 residues. Germline V gives CDR1 SEHNR, CDR2 FQNEAQ (reference sequence). Here the CDR3 reads CASRLLETGTNTGELFF. The CDR3 bases are TGTGCAAGTCGCTTATTGGAAACAGGCACGAACACCGGGGAGCTGTTTTTT.

About this clonotype itself: At one end the junction does not follow the germline gene, possibly because of a read error. This chain links TRBV5-3 with TRBJ1-1; D is undetermined. TRBV5-3 has ORF status, its function being uncertain. The CDR3 runs to 13 residues. The chain's CDR3 is CASSLPPDTEAFF. The DNA of the CDR3 is TGTGCCAGCAGCTTGCCGCCGGACACTGAAGCTTTCTTT.

This clonotype was seen ten or more times. The rearrangement uses TRBV12-3 or TRBV12-4 and TRBJ1-1; tentative D call: TRBD1 (6 bases). This CDR3 has 13 amino acids. The ends were cut back, 7 bases at V and 7 bases at J, with 16 bases in the middle. In DNA form, the CDR3 reads TGTGCCAGCAACCTGGGGGGCGTTCGTGAAGCTTTCTTT. It encodes CASNLGGVREAFF.

In regard to this clonotype: Possible read error: a much larger clone is one base away. The chain combines TRBV7-2 with TRBJ1-2; TRBD1 aligns across 7 bases. V trimming: 5 bases; J trimming: 7 bases; junction bases outside the gene matches: 10. This CDR3 region has 14 residues. CDR1 and CDR2 from the germline V gene are SGHTA and FQGNSA. The CDR3 DNA follows: TGTGCCAGCAGCGCCGAGACAGGGCTCTCTGGCTACACCTTC. This gives the protein CASSAETGLSGYTF.